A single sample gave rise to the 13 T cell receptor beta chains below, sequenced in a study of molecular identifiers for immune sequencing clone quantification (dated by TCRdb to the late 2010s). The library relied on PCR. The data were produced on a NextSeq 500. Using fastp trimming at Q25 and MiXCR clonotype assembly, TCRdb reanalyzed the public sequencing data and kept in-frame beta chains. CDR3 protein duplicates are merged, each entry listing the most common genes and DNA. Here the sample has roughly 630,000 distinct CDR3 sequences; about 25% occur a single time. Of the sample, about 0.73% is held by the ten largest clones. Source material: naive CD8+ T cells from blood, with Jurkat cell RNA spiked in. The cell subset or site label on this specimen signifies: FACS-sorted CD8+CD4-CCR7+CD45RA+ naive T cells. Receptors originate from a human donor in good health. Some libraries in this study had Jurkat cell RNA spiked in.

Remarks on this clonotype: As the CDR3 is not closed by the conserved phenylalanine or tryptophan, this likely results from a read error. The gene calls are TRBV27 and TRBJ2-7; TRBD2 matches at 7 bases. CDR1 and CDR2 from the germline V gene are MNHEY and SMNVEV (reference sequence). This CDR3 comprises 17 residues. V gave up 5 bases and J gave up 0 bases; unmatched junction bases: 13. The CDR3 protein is CASSPLGEGRSSYEQYL. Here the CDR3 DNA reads TGTGCCAGCAGTCCCTTAGGGGAGGGGCGGAGCTCCTACGAGCAGTACCTC.

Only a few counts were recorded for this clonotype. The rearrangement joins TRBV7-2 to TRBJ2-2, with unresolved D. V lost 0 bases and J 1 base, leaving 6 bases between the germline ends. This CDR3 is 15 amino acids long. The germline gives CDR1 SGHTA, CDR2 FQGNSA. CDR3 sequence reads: CASSLADRNTGELFF. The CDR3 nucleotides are TGTGCCAGCAGCTTAGCGGACCGGAACACCGGGGAGCTGTTTTTT.

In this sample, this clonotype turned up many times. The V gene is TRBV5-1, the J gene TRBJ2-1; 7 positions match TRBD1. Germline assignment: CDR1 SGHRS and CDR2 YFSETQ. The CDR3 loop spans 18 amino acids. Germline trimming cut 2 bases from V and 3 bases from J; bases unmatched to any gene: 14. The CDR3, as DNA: TGCGCCAGCAGCTTCCACCGGGACAGCAGACTTATCTACAATGAGCAGTTCTTC. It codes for CASSFHRDSRLIYNEQFF.

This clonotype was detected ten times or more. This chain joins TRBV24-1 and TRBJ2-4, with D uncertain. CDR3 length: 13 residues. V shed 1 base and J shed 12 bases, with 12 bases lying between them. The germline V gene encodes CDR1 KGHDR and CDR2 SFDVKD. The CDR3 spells CATSDLTGSTQYF. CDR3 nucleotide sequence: TGTGCCACCAGTGATTTAACGGGCTCCACTCAGTACTTC.

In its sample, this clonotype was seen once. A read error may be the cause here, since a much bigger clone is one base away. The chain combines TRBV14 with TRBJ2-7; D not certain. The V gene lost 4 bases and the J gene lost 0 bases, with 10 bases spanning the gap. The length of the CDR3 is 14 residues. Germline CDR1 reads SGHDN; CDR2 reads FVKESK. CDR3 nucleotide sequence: TGTGCCAGCAGCCGGGGTGGAACCTCCTACGAGCAGTACTTC. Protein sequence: CASSRGGTSYEQYF.

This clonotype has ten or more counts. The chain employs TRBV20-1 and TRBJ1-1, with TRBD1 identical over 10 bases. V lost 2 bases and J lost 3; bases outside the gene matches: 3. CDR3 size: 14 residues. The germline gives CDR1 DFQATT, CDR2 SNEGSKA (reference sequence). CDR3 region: CSARPGQGDTEAFF. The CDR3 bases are TGCAGTGCTAGACCTGGACAGGGGGACACTGAAGCTTTCTTT.

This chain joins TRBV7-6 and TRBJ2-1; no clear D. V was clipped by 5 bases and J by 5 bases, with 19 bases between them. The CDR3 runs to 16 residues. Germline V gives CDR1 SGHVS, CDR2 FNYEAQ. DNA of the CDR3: TGTGCCAGCAGCCCAAATCCAGACAAACCTAACAATGAGCAGTTCTTC. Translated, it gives CASSPNPDKPNNEQFF.

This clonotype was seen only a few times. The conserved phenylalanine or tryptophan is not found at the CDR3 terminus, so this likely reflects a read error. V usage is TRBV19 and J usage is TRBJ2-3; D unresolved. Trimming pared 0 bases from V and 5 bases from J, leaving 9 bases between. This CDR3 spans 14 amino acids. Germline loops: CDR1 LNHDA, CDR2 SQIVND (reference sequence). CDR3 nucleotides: TGTGCCAGTAGTATAGATGTAGTTGGAGATACGCAGTATCTT. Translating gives CASSIDVVGDTQYL.

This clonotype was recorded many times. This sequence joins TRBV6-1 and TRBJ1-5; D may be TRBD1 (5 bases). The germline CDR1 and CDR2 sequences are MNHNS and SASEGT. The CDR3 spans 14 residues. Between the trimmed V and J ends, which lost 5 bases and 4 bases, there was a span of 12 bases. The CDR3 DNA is TGTGCCAGCAGTCGGGACGGATTTAATCAGCCCCAGCATTTT. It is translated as CASSRDGFNQPQHF.

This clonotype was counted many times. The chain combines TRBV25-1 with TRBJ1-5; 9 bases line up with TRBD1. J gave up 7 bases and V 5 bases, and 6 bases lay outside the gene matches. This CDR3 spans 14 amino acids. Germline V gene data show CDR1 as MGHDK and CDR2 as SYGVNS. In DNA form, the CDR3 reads TGTGCCAGCAGTCCGGGACAGGGTCTGCAGCCCCAGCATTTT. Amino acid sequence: CASSPGQGLQPQHF.

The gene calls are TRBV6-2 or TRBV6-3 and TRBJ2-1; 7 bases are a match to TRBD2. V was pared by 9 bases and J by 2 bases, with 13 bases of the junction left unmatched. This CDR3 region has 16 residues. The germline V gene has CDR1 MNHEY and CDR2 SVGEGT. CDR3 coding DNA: TGTGCCAGTAGCGCGGGGGATGGGTATCCCTACAATGAGCAGTTCTTC. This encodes CASSAGDGYPYNEQFF.

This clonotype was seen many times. This CDR3 is CASSHRTYEQYF. Written as DNA, the CDR3 is TGTGCCAGCAGCCACCGGACCTACGAGCAGTACTTC. The rearrangement joins TRBV28 to TRBJ2-7; D uncertain. CDR1 is MDHEN and CDR2 is SYDVKM in the germline V gene. Trimming took 6 bases from V and 2 from J, leaving 8 bases between them. This CDR3 comprises 12 residues.

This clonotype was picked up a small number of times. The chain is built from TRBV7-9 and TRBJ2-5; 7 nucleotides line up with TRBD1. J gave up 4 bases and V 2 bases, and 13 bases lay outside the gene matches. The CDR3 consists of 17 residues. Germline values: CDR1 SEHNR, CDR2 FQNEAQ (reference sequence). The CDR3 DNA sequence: TGTGCCAGCAGCTTAACCCCCGGGACAGTAGAATTAGAGACCCAGTACTTC. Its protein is CASSLTPGTVELETQYF.